A single sample gave rise to the 2 T cell receptor beta chains below, sequenced in a study of control samples from healthy donors and cancer patients. Sequencing used immunoSEQ multiplex PCR; TCRdb keeps in-frame clones, though not all of them. The sample lists more than 95,000 clones, approximately 90% seen once, with 15% to 20% in the top ten. Sequencing input: PBMCs. These TCRs come from a man aged 55 to 70 with lung cancer.

The rearrangement joins TRBV12-5 to TRBJ1-6; weak D call: TRBD1 (5 bases). CDR1 is LGHNT, CDR2 FRNRAP, per germline. The length of the CDR3 is 15 residues. Between the trimmed V and J ends, which lost 5 bases and 12 bases, there was a span of 20 bases. Written as DNA, the CDR3 is TGTGCTAGTGGTAGGGGCACGTCCACGATTGAACCCCTCCACTTT. Translating gives CASGRGTSTIEPLHF.

This clone was observed once. The genes are TRBV20-1 and TRBJ2-1; D is uncertain. This CDR3 is built from 11 residues. Germline CDR1 and CDR2: DFQATT and SNEGSKA (reference sequence). V lost 1 base to trimming and J lost 9 bases, with 7 bases between them. The CDR3 DNA follows: TGCAGTGCTAGAGTCCGAGGTGAGCAGTTCTTC. As protein: CSARVRGEQFF.